A selection of T cell receptor beta chains follows, all from one sample in a study of resident and recirculating memory T cells in vitiligo. Method: immunoSEQ multiplex PCR; TCRdb's copy keeps in-frame clones and lacks some. Of 70,000 to 85,000 clones in the sample, roughly nine tenths were seen once. Source material: blood. All receptors come from a male donor with vitiligo. CDR3s include the opening cysteine and the closing phenylalanine or tryptophan. D genes are given only for firm matches. Size is omitted from some rows. Given values are once, few, many or a class for expanded clones.

CDR3 DNA: TGCGCCAGCAGCCAAGAAGTGGCGGGGGGATGGTATTTT; CDR3 protein: CASSQEVAGGWYF; J gene: TRBJ2-3; V gene: TRBV4-3; D gene: TRBD2; clone size: .
CDR3 DNA: TGTGCCAGCGCTCTCCGCTCGGGGGAGCAGTACTTC; CDR3 protein: CASALRSGEQYF; J gene: TRBJ2-7; V gene: TRBV7-8; D gene: .; clone size: .
CDR3 DNA: TGTGCCAGTAGTCTAGCCGGGACAGCATCCTACAATGAGCAGTTCTTC; CDR3 protein: CASSLAGTASYNEQFF; J gene: TRBJ2-1; V gene: TRBV19; D gene: TRBD1; clone size: .
CDR3 DNA: TGTGCCAGCAGTTATGGGCCGGTCTACGAGCAGTACTTC; CDR3 protein: CASSYGPVYEQYF; J gene: TRBJ2-7; V gene: TRBV6-5; D gene: .; clone size: .
CDR3 DNA: TGCGCCAGCTCGGACAGGGCCTATAGCACAGATACGCAGTATTTT; CDR3 protein: CASSDRAYSTDTQYF; J gene: TRBJ2-3; V gene: TRBV5-1; D gene: TRBD1; clone size: once
CDR3 DNA: TGTGCCAGCAGCTCGGAAGAGGTTCAGCCCCAGCATTTT; CDR3 protein: CASSSEEVQPQHF; J gene: TRBJ1-5; V gene: TRBV5-8; D gene: .; clone size: .
CDR3 DNA: TGTGCCAGCAGCTCACCGGTTGGGAGGGGGGGAAACACCGGGGAGCTGTTTTTT; CDR3 protein: CASSSPVGRGGNTGELFF; J gene: TRBJ2-2; V gene: TRBV28; D gene: .; clone size: .
CDR3 DNA: TGTGCCAGCTCACCAGATCAGGTGATGAACTATGGCTACACCTTC; CDR3 protein: CASSPDQVMNYGYTF; J gene: TRBJ1-2; V gene: TRBV18; D gene: .; clone size: .
CDR3 DNA: TGTGCCAGCAGCTCGCGGAGCAATCAGCCCCAGCATTTT; CDR3 protein: CASSSRSNQPQHF; J gene: TRBJ1-5; V gene: TRBV7-2; D gene: .; clone size: .
CDR3 DNA: TGTGCCAGCAGTGAAGTCTTGGATCGGGGGACGGAAGAGCAGTACTTC; CDR3 protein: CASSEVLDRGTEEQYF; J gene: TRBJ2-7; V gene: TRBV6-1; D gene: .; clone size: .